A selection of T cell receptor beta chains follows, all from one sample in a study of blood T cell repertoires in COVID-19. TCRdb's table, derived via immunoSEQ multiplex PCR, lists solely in-frame clones and lacks some. This repertoire shows about 130,000 clones, more than 70% found once; its top ten account for 3.2%. The sequencing sample was made of peripheral blood. Receptors originate from a woman of 80 years or more with COVID-19, enrolled during active disease. CDR3s include the opening cysteine and the closing phenylalanine or tryptophan. D genes are given only for firm matches. Only part of the rows carry a size: once, few, many, or a class if the clone is expanded.

>.|.|TRBJ2-2|TRBV6-6
TGTGCCAGCACCGGGACGAACACCGGGGAGCTGTTTTTT
CASTGTNTGELFF
>.|.|TRBJ1-4|TRBV21-1
TGTGCCAGCAGCAAAAAAAAGCAGGGAAGAGCAACTAATGAAAAACTGTTTTTT
CASSKKKQGRATNEKLFF
>TRBD1|few|TRBJ1-2|TRBV4-3
TGCGCCAGCAGCCAAGTATTGGGCACAGGGGTTGCCTATGGCTACACCTTC
CASSQVLGTGVAYGYTF
>.|once|TRBJ2-5|TRBV7-2
TGTGCCAGCAGCTTGGCCGGGACTGAGGGCCAAGAGACCCAGTACTTC
CASSLAGTEGQETQYF
>TRBD2|.|TRBJ2-1|TRBV27
TGTGCCAGCAGTTTATTTGCGAGCGGGACCTCCTACAATGAGCAGTTCTTC
CASSLFASGTSYNEQFF
>TRBD1|.|TRBJ1-5|TRBV28
TGTGCCAGCAGCGAGACAGGGGGGTACCAGCCCCAGCATTTT
CASSETGGYQPQHF
>TRBD1|.|TRBJ1-3|TRBV10-3
TGTGCCATCAGTGTTGCAGGGGGCGGAAACACCATATATTTT
CAISVAGGGNTIYF
>.|.|TRBJ2-5|TRBV18
TGTGCCAGCTCACCACCGCAACAGCAAGAGACCCAGTACTTC
CASSPPQQQETQYF
>.|once|TRBJ1-2|TRBV7-2
TGTGCCAGCAGCTTAGGCGGGGGTCGCAGGGGCTATGGCTACACCTTC
CASSLGGGRRGYGYTF
>TRBD1|.|TRBJ2-2|TRBV4-2
TGTGCCAGCAGCCAAGTAGGACAGGGGTCCACCGGGGAGCTGTTTTTT
CASSQVGQGSTGELFF
>TRBD1|.|TRBJ1-2|TRBV25-1
TGTGCCAGCAGTGAATTTAAGGGGGCGGCTTGGGGCTACACCTTC
CASSEFKGAAWGYTF
>.|once|TRBJ1-1|TRBV19
TGTGCCAGTAGTATAGCCGGGTTTCAAGTAGCTTTCTTT
CASSIAGFQVAFF
>.|.|TRBJ2-2|TRBV7-9
TGTGCCAGCAGCTTAAGGAGGGGACCCAACACCGGGGAGCTGTTTTTT
CASSLRRGPNTGELFF
>.|.|TRBJ1-1|TRBV28
TGTGCCAGCATCCTACCGGGAACCACTGAAGCTTTCTTT
CASILPGTTEAFF
>TRBD1|.|TRBJ2-7|TRBV11-2
TGTGCCAGCAGTCCCGGGACAGGTGATTACGAGCAGTACTTC
CASSPGTGDYEQYF
>TRBD2|.|TRBJ2-1|TRBV6-5
TGTGCCAGCAGTTTGGGGCGGGAGGGCGGTGAGCAGTTCTTC
CASSLGREGGEQFF
>.|once|TRBJ1-2|TRBV3-1/TRBV3-2
TGTGCCAGCAGCCAAAGGGGGACCTATGGCTACACCTTC
CASSQRGTYGYTF
>TRBD1|.|TRBJ2-2|TRBV3-1/TRBV3-2
TGTGCCAGCAGCCAAGGACAGGGTTGGAACACCGGGGAGCTGTTTTTT
CASSQGQGWNTGELFF
>.|.|TRBJ1-1|TRBV9
TGTGCCAGCAGCGTAGACGGGGTAGGCACTGAAGCTTTCTTT
CASSVDGVGTEAFF
>.|.|TRBJ2-2|TRBV3-1/TRBV3-2
TGTGCCAGCAGCCAAGAACGTAGTCCTAACACCGGGGAGCTGTTTTTT
CASSQERSPNTGELFF
>.|once|TRBJ2-3|TRBV9
TGTGCCAGCAGCGTAGGGGGACAAGGGGTGGCTGATACGCAGTATTTT
CASSVGGQGVADTQYF
>.|few|TRBJ2-6|TRBV27
TGTGCCAGCAGTATACGGGGCTCTGGGGCCAACGTCCTGACTTTC
CASSIRGSGANVLTF
>.|.|TRBJ2-7|TRBV6-5
TGTGCCAGCAGTTTGGAGGGAGGAGGCGAGCAGTACTTC
CASSLEGGGEQYF
>.|.|TRBJ1-2|TRBV10-3
TGTGCCATCAGTGAGACAGGCTCGCTTGCGGGCTACACCTTC
CAISETGSLAGYTF
>.|.|TRBJ1-4|TRBV24-1
TGTGCCACCAGTGACGGAACTAATGAAAAACTGTTTTTT
CATSDGTNEKLFF
>TRBD2|.|TRBJ2-7|TRBV27
TGTGCCAGCAGTTTCGGGAGCCCTCTAGCGGCCTACGAGCAGTACTTC
CASSFGSPLAAYEQYF
>.|.|TRBJ2-3|TRBV9
TGTGCCAGCAGCGTAGAACAGGGTAGTGTGGATACGCAGTATTTT
CASSVEQGSVDTQYF
>.|.|TRBJ2-7|TRBV7-2
TGTGCCAGCAGCTCACAGCCGGGACATCTTTACGAGCAGTACTTC
CASSSQPGHLYEQYF
>TRBD1|once|TRBJ2-1|TRBV25-1
TGTGCCAGCAGTGGGCCCGGGACAGGGGACTACAATGAGCAGTTCTTC
CASSGPGTGDYNEQFF
>.|.|TRBJ1-5|TRBV19
TGTGCCAGTAGTGCACAGGGTATGAATCAGCCCCAGCATTTT
CASSAQGMNQPQHF